The present T cell receptor beta chain was sequenced within a study of response to subunit inactivated influenza vaccine. Whole-study results and caveats: Authors suggested each seasonal influenza vaccination recruits few new T cells.

With 1 base removed from V and 0 bases from J, the gap between germline ends came to 8 bases. The CDR3 length is 15 residues. From germline, CDR1 is LNHNV and CDR2 YYDKDF (reference sequence). With respect to this clonotype: Its antigen is not identified.

TCRdb fed the RT-PCR reads into MiXCR, producing one record per CDR3 protein. The repertoire holds about 540,000 distinct CDR3 sequences, 14% seen once, with approximately 10% in the top ten. Sequencing was performed on PBMCs from blood, taken 11 to 12 days after vaccination. This TCR was recovered from a man aged 45-65 years who received an inactivated influenza vaccine. The rearrangement links TRBV15 to TRBJ2-3; D gene unclear. This CDR3 reads CATSRVGASTDTQYF. The CDR3 DNA reads TGTGCCACCAGCAGAGTTGGCGCGAGCACAGATACGCAGTATTTT.